This T cell receptor (beta chain) was found in a study of blood T cell repertoires in COVID-19. Authors' analysis steps: Researchers report that nucleated cell counts were estimated from reference gene primer amplification. Assay: immunoSEQ multiplex PCR; the TCRdb copy retains only in-frame clones and omits some. The V and J calls and clone size are taken from that table; D and trimming were inferred from the DNA. This table has around 160,000 clones, approximately 80% appearing once. CDR1 and CDR2 from the germline V gene are ENHRY and SYGVKD. The J segment lost 0 bases and the V segment lost 5 bases, leaving 1 base of the junction unmatched. The CDR3 runs 14 residues.

J is TRBJ2-7 and V is TRBV10-3; 10 bases map to TRBD2. The sequencing sample was made of peripheral blood. This sequence originates from a man aged 55 to 70 with active or convalescent COVID-19. The chain's CDR3 is CAISRTSGSYEQYF. CDR3 bases: TGTGCCATCAGTAGGACTAGCGGCTCCTACGAGCAGTACTTC.